The present T cell receptor (beta chain) was sequenced within a study of T cells in narcolepsy. Across the whole study: Enrolled donors included narcolepsy type 1 or type 2 patients and healthy controls.

The data were produced by immunoSEQ multiplex PCR, yet TCRdb's version contains in-frame clones alone and is incomplete. This table has about 40,000 clones, about 91% appearing once. This CDR3 has 15 amino acids. Germline CDR1 SGHVS, CDR2 FNYEAQ. Between the trimmed V and J ends, which lost 5 bases and 1 base, there was a span of 14 bases. Regarding this clone: Its specificity is unknown.

Study observations and caveats: Autoreactive clonotypes reportedly recurred in blood of same and different patients, not controls. HCRT-specific and TRIB2-specific autoreactive clonotypes appeared among same-patient CSF and blood CD4+ clonotypes. In some patient and control memory CD4+ samples, autoreactive clones were absent.

The chain is built from TRBV7-6 and TRBJ1-1; D is perhaps TRBD1 (5 bases). This TCR was recovered from a human donor with narcolepsy. Sequencing was carried out using CD45RA- memory CD4+ T cells from PBMCs. The CDR3 region is CASSPTGTGNTEAFF. The DNA for the CDR3 is TGTGCCAGCAGCCCGACCGGGACCGGGAACACTGAAGCTTTCTTT.